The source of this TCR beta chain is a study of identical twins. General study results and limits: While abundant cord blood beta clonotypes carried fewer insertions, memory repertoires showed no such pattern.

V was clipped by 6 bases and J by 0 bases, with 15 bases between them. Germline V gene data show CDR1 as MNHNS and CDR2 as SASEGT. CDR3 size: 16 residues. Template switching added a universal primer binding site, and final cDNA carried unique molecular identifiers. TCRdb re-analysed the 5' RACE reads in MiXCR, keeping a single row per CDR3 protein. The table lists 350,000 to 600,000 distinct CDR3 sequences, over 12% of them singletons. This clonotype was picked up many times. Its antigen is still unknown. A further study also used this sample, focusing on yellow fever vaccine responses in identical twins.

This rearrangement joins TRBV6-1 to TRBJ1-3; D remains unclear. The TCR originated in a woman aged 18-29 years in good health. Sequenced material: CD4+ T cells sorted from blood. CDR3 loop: CASRATGSSSGNTIYF. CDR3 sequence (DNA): TGTGCCAGCAGGGCGACTGGGTCGAGCTCTGGAAACACCATATATTTT.